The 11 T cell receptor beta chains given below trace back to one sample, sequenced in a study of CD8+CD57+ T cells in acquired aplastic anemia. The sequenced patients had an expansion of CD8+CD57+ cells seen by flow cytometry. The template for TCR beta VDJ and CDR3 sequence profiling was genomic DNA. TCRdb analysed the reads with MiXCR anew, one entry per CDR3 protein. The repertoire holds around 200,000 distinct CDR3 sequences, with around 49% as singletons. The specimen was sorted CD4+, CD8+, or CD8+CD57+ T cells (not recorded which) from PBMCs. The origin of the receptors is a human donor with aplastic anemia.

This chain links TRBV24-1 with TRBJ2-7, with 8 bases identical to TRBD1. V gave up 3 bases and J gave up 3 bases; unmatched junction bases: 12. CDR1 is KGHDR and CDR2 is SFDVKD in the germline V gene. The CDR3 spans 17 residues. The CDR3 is CATSDHRQGQGNYEQYF. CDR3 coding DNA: TGTGCCACCAGTGATCATCGTCAAGGACAGGGAAACTACGAGCAGTACTTC.

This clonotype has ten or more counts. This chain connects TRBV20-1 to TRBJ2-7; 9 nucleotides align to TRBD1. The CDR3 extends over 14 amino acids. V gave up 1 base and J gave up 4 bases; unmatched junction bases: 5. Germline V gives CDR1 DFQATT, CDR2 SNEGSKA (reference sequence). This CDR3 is CSARGHRGLYEQYF. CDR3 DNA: TGCAGTGCTAGAGGTCACAGGGGGCTATACGAGCAGTACTTC.

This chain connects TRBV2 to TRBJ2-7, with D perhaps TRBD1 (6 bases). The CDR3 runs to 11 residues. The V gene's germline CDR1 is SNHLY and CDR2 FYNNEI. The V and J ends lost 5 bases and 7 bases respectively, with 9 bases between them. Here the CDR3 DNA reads TGTGCCAGCAGTTACGGACAGGAGCAGTACTTC. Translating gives CASSYGQEQYF.

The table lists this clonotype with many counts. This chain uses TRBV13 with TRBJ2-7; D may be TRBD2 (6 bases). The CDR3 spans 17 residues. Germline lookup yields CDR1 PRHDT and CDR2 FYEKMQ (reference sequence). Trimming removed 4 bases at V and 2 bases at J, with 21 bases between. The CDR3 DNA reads TGTGCCAGCAGCTCCGGGGGATGGGAAAAGGGGACCTACGAGCAGTACTTC. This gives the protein CASSSGGWEKGTYEQYF.

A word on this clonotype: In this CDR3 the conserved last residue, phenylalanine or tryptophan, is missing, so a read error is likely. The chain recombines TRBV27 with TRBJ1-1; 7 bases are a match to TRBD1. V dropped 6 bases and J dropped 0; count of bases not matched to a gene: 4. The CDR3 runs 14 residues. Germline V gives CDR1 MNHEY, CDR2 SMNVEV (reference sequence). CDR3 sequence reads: CASRTGALNTEAFL. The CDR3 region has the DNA TGTGCCAGCAGAACAGGGGCCCTGAACACTGAAGCTTTCTTG.

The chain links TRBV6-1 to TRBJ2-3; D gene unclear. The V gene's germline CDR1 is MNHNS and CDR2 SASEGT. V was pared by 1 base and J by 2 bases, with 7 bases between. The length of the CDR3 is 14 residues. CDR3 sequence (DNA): TGTGCCAGCAGTGAAGGACCGAACACAGATACGCAGTATTTT. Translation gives CASSEGPNTDTQYF.

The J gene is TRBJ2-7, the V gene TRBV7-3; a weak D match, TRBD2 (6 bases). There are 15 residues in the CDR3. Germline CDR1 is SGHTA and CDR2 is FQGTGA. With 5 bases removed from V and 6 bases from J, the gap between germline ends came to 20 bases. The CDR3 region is CASSLRVGGLGEQYF. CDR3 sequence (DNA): TGTGCCAGCAGCCTAAGGGTGGGGGGTTTGGGCGAGCAGTACTTC. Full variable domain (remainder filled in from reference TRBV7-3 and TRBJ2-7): GAGVSQTPSNKVTEKGKYVELRCDPISGHTALYWYRQSLGQGPEFLIYFQGTGAADDSGLPNDRFFAVRPEGSVSTLKIQRTERGDSAVYLCASSLRVGGLGEQYFGPGTRLTVT.

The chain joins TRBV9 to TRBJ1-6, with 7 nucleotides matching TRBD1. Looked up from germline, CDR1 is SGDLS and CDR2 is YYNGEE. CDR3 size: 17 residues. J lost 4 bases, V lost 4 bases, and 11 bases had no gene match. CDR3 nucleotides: TGTGCCAGCAGCTCTCAACAGGGGCCCCAATATAATTCACCCCTCCACTTT. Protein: CASSSQQGPQYNSPLHF.

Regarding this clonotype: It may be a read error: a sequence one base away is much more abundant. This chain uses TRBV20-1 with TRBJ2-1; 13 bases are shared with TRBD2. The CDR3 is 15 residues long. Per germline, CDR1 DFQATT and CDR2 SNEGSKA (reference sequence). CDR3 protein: CSAPPTSGGFNEQLF. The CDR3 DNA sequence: TGCAGTGCTCCCCCGACTAGCGGGGGGTTCAATGAGCAGCTCTTC.

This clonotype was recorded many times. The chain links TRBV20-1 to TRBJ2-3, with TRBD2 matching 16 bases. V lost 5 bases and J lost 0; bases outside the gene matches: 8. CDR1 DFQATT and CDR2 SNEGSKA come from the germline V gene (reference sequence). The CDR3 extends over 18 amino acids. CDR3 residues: CSAGGTSGGATSTDTQYF. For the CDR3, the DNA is TGCAGTGCTGGGGGGACTAGCGGGGGGGCTACTAGCACAGATACGCAGTATTTT.

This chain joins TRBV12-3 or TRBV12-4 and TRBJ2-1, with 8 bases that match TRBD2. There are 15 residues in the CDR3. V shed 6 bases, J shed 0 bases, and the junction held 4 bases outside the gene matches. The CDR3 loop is CASSRSGGSYNEQFF. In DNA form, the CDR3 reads TGTGCCAGCAGCCGCAGCGGGGGCTCCTACAATGAGCAGTTCTTC.